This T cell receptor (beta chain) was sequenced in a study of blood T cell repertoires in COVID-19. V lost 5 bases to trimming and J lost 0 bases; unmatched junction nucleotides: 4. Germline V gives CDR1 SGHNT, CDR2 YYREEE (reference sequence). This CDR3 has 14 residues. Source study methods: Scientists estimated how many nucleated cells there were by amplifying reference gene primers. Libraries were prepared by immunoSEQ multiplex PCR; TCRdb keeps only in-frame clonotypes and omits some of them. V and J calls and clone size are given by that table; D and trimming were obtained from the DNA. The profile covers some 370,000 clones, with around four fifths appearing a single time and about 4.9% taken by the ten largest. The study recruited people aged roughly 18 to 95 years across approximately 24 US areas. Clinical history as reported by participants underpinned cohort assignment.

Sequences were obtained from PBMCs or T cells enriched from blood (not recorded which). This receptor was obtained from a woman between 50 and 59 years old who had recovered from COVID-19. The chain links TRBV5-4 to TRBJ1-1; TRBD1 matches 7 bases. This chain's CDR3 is CASRTGWVNTEAFF. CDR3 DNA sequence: TGTGCCAGCAGGACAGGGTGGGTGAACACTGAAGCTTTCTTT.